This T cell receptor beta chain was sequenced during a study of blood T cell repertoires in COVID-19. Grouping used clinical history reported by participants in a survey and questionnaire. The repertoire was sequenced with immunoSEQ multiplex PCR; TCRdb's copy has only in-frame clones and lacks some. Here the sample spans about 300,000 clones, around 92% being singletons. The CDR3 extends over 11 amino acids. V lost 5 bases to trimming and J lost 5 bases; unmatched junction nucleotides: 2. In germline, CDR1 is GTSNPN, CDR2 SVGIG (reference sequence). The chain links TRBV30 to TRBJ2-7; 8 bases are a match to TRBD2. The sample taken for sequencing was PBMCs or T cells enriched from blood (not recorded which). This sequence was found in a woman aged 45-65 years who had been exposed to COVID-19. In DNA form, the CDR3 reads TGTGCCTGGGGGCGGGGGGACGAGCAGTACTTC. Protein sequence: CAWGRGDEQYF. Full variable domain (outside the CDR3, taken from reference TRBV30 and TRBJ2-7): SQTIHQWPATLVQPVGSPLSLECTVEGTSNPNLYWYRQAAGRGLQLLFYSVGIGQISSEVPQNLSASRPQDRQFILSSKKLLLSDSGFYLCAWGRGDEQYFGPGTRLTVT.